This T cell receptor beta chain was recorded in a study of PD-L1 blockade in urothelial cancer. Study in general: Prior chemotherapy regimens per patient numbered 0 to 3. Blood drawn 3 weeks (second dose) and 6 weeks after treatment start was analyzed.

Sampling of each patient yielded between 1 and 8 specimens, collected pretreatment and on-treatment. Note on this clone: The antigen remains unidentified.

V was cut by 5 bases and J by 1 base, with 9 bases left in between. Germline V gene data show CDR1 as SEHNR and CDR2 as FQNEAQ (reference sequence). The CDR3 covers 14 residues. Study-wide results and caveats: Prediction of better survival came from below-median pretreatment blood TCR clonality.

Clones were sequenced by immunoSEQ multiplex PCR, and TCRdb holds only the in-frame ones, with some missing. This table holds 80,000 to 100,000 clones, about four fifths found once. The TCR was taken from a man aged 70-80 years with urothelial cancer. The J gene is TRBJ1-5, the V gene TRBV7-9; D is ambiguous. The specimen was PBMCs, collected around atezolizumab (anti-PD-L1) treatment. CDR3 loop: CASSPSLSNQPQHF. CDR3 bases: TGTGCCAGCAGCCCTTCCTTGAGCAATCAGCCCCAGCATTTT.